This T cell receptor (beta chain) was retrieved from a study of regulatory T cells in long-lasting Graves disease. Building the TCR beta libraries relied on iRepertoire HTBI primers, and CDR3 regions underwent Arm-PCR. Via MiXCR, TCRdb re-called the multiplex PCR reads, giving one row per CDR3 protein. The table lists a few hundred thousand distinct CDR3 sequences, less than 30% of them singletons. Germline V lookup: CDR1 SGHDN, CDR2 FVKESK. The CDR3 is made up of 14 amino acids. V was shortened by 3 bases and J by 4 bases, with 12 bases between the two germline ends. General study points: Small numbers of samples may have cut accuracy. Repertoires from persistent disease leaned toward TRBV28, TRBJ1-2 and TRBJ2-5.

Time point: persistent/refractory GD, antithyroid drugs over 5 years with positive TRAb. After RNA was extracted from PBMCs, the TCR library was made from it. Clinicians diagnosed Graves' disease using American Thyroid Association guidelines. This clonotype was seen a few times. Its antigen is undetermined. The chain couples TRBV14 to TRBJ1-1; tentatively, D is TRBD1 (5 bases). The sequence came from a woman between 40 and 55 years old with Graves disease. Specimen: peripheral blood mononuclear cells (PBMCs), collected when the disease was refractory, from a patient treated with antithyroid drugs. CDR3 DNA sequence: TGTGCCAGCAGCCATAGGGGAGCCGGCACTGAAGCTTTCTTT. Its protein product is CASSHRGAGTEAFF.